This T cell receptor beta chain was sequenced in a study of blood T cell repertoires in COVID-19. Profiled with immunoSEQ multiplex PCR; TCRdb holds only in-frame clones, not every one. The sample yields tens of thousands of clones, about 84% seen once. The CDR3 is made up of 13 amino acids. V lost 11 bases, J lost 3 bases, and 7 bases stayed unmatched. Germline lookup yields CDR1 MNHNY and CDR2 SVGAGI (reference sequence). The clonotype originates from a human donor in a cohort sampled during active COVID-19. Sequencing input: peripheral blood. This chain links TRBV6-6 with TRBJ1-1; 9 bases align to TRBD1. The DNA of the CDR3 is TGTGCCGGCCTAAGACAGGGGGACACTGAAGCTTTCTTT. Translation gives CAGLRQGDTEAFF.